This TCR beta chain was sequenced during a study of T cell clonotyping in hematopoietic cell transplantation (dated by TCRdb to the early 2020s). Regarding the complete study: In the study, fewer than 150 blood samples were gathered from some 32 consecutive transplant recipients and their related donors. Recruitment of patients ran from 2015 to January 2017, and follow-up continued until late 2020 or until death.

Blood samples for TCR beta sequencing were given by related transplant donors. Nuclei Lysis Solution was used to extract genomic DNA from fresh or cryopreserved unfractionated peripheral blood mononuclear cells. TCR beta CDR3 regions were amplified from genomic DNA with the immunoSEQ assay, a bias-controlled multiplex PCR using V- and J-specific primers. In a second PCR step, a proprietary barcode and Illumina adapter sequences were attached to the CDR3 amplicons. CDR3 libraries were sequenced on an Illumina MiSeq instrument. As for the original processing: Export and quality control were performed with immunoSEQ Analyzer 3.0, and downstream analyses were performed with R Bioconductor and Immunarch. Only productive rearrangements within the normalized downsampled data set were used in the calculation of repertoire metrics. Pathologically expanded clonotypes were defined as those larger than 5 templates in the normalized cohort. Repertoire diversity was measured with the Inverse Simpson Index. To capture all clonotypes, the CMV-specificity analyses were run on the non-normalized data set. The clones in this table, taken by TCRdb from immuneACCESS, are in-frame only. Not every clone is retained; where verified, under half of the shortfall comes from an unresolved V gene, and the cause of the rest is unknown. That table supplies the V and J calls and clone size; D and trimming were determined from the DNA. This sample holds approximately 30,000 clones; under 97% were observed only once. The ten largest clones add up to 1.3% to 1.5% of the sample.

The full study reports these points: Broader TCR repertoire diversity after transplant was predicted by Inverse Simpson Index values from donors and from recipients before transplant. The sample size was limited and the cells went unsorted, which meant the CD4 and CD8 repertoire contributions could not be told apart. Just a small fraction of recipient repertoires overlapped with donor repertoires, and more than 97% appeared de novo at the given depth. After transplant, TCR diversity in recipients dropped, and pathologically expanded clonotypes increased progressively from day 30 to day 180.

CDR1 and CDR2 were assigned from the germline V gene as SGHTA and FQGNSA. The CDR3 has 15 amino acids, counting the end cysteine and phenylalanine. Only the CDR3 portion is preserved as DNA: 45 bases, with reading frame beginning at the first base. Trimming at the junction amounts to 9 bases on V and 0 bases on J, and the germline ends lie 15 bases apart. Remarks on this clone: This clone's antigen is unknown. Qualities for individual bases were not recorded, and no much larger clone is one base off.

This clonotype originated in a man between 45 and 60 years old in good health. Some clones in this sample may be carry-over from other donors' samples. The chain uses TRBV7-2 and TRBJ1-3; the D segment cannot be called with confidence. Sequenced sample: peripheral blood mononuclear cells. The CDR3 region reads CASASGINSGNTIYF. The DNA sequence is TGTGCCAGTGCCTCGGGCATAAACTCTGGAAACACCATATATTTT. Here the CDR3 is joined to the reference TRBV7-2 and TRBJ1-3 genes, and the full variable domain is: GAGVSQSPSNKVTEKGKDVELRCDPISGHTALYWYRQSLGQGLEFLIYFQGNSAPDKSGLPSDRFSAERTGGSVSTLTIQRTQQEDSAVYLCASASGINSGNTIYFGEGSWLTVV.